The 22 T cell receptor beta chains in this list originate from one sample, sequenced in a study of spatial heterogeneity in lung cancer. The time point: blood at routine non-recurrence follow-up after resection. One entry per CDR3 protein, called by TCRdb with MiXCR from the 5' RACE reads. The sample lists about 2,500 distinct CDR3 sequences; about 54% were seen once. The source material was PBMCs, sampled at follow-up. Receptor source: a female donor with early-stage non-small cell lung cancer.

As to this clonotype: This beta chain lies outside the target of a library built for alpha chains; its clone size means little. The CDR3 is CASSQAGTGIWGQPQHF. The DNA of the CDR3 is TGCGCCAGCAGCCAAGCCGGGACAGGGATTTGGGGACAGCCCCAGCATTTT. This rearrangement joins TRBV4-1 to TRBJ1-5; 9 nucleotides line up with TRBD1. Germline trimming cut 1 base from V and 7 bases from J; bases unmatched to any gene: 11. The V gene's germline CDR1 is MGHRA and CDR2 YSYEKL. The CDR3 consists of 17 residues.

In regard to this clonotype: As an off-target read in a library built for alpha chains, this beta chain has a frequency of little significance. This sequence joins TRBV24-1 and TRBJ2-2; D ambiguous. V dropped 5 bases and J dropped 5 bases, with 11 bases sitting between them. The CDR3 covers 14 residues. Germline CDR1 reads KGHDR; CDR2 reads SFDVKD. The CDR3 bases are TGTGCCACCAGTGGCGGCCTAGGGACCGGGGAGCTGTTTTTT. The encoded protein is CATSGGLGTGELFF.

This clonotype was counted only a few times. With the library built for alpha chains, this beta chain is off target and its frequency is not meaningful. J is TRBJ2-3 and V is TRBV27; TRBD2 matches at 10 bases. Germline V gene lookup returns CDR1 MNHEY and CDR2 SMNVEV (reference sequence). There are 16 residues in the CDR3. The V and J ends lost 7 bases and 1 base, in that order; junction bases with no gene match: 8. The CDR3 bases are TGTGCCAGCAAGGATCTTCTAGCGGGAGGCACAGATACGCAGTATTTT. It yields the protein CASKDLLAGGTDTQYF.

As to this clonotype: The library was designed around alpha chains, so this beta chain is a stray read whose abundance carries little weight. V and J are TRBV24-1 and TRBJ2-3; the D is unclear. CDR3 size: 15 residues. Germline V gene data show CDR1 as KGHDR and CDR2 as SFDVKD. V shed 3 bases and J shed 6 bases, with 15 bases lying between them. The CDR3 bases are TGTGCCACCAGTGATCCCGGACCTAAAGGGGATACGCAGTATTTT. It codes for CATSDPGPKGDTQYF.

This clonotype was seen only once. This beta chain appears as a stray read in a library generated for alpha chains; its size is not informative. The gene calls are TRBV11-1 and TRBJ2-7; TRBD2 matches 13 bases. The CDR3 runs to 18 residues. V was pared by 5 bases and J by 3 bases, with 13 bases of the junction left unmatched. Germline V lookup: CDR1 SGHAT, CDR2 FQDESV (reference sequence). CDR3 in DNA: TGTGCCAGCAGCCTTAGTGGGACTAGCGGGAAGGGCAACTACGAGCAGTACTTC. The encoded protein is CASSLSGTSGKGNYEQYF.

This clonotype has more than one count but fewer than ten. With the library built for alpha chains, this beta chain is off target and its frequency is not meaningful. This chain uses TRBV5-1 with TRBJ2-1; unclear D gene. This CDR3 has 15 amino acids. Per germline, CDR1 SGHRS and CDR2 YFSETQ. Trimming shortened V by 0 bases and J by 5 bases, and 12 bases separated the two germline ends. CDR3 amino acids: CASSLVFGLDNEQFF. In nucleotides, the CDR3 is TGCGCCAGCAGCTTGGTATTTGGGCTCGACAATGAGCAGTTCTTC.

On this clonotype: This beta chain was picked up by a library intended for alpha chains and is off target, so its count carries little meaning. This rearrangement joins TRBV3-1 to TRBJ1-1; D ambiguous. The germline CDR1 and CDR2 sequences are LGHDT and YNNKEL (reference sequence). The CDR3 sequence is 14 residues long. V was cut by 1 base and J by 0 bases, with 6 bases left in between. For the CDR3, the DNA is TGTGCCAGCAGCCAAGGTATTCTGAACACTGAAGCTTTCTTT. It yields the protein CASSQGILNTEAFF.

Note on this clonotype: This beta chain is an unintended read in a library built for alpha chains; its size means little. V and J are TRBV7-3 and TRBJ2-1, with TRBD2 as a possible D gene (5 bases). The CDR3 runs to 14 residues. V lost 1 base and J 6 bases, leaving 10 bases between the germline ends. Germline CDR1 reads SGHTA; CDR2 reads FQGTGA. For the CDR3, the DNA is TGTGCCAGCAGCTTAATTGCTAGCCGCAATGAGCAGTTCTTC. Its translation is CASSLIASRNEQFF.

This clonotype appeared a few times. The size of this beta chain means little, since it is a stray read in a library made for alpha chains. The J gene is TRBJ2-1, the V gene TRBV20-1; 11 bases map to TRBD2. V gave up 1 base and J gave up 8 bases; unmatched junction bases: 13. The CDR3 is made up of 17 amino acids. The V gene's germline CDR1 is DFQATT and CDR2 SNEGSKA (reference sequence). The CDR3 DNA follows: TGCAGTGCTAGAGGGCCGGGGCTAGCGGGAGGAAGCGATGAGCAGTTCTTC. Its protein is CSARGPGLAGGSDEQFF.

This clonotype was counted a few times. This beta chain appears as a stray read in a library generated for alpha chains; its size is not informative. The V and J genes are TRBV11-2 and TRBJ2-7; no firm D call. V lost 0 bases to trimming and J lost 4 bases, with 19 bases between them. Germline-derived CDR1 and CDR2 are SGHAT and FQNNGV. CDR3 length: 17 amino acids. Written as DNA, the CDR3 is TGTGCCAGCAGCTTAGAGTCCTCAGTGGCCCGACCTTACGAGCAGTACTTC. Translated, it gives CASSLESSVARPYEQYF.

As to this clonotype: For a library built for alpha chains, this beta chain is a stray read; little rests on its size. This rearrangement joins TRBV20-1 to TRBJ2-3; TRBD2 aligns across 7 bases. The V and J ends lost 0 bases and 6 bases, in that order; junction bases with no gene match: 6. CDR3 size: 14 residues. CDR1 and CDR2 from the germline V gene are DFQATT and SNEGSKA (reference sequence). CDR3 DNA sequence: TGCAGTGCTAGAGATCAGCGGGGAGGGGATACGCAGTATTTT. It codes for CSARDQRGGDTQYF.

On this clonotype itself: This beta chain is a stray sequence in a library constructed for alpha chains; its clone size is not meaningful. This rearrangement joins TRBV19 to TRBJ2-1; no firm D call. Germline V CDR1 and CDR2: LNHDA, SQIVND (reference sequence). This CDR3 is built from 13 residues. V lost 4 bases, J lost 3 bases, and 7 bases lay in between. The CDR3 DNA sequence: TGTGCCAGTAGTAATGCAGGCTACAATGAGCAGTTCTTC. The encoded protein is CASSNAGYNEQFF.

The sample holds a few counts of this clonotype. This beta chain is off target for a library built for alpha chains, so its abundance means little. The chain links TRBV5-6 to TRBJ1-1; 9 nucleotides align to TRBD1. Germline CDR1 and CDR2: SGHDT and YYEEEE. The junction had 10 bases not matched to a gene; V was cut back by 3 bases and J by 1 base. CDR3 length equals 17 residues. CDR3 nucleotides: TGTGCCAGCAGCTACACTCTAACGGGACAGGGGAACACTGAAGCTTTCTTT. Translating gives CASSYTLTGQGNTEAFF. Based on the CDR3 plus reference TRBV5-6 and TRBJ1-1, the full variable domain is DAGVTQSPTHLIKTRGQQVTLRCSPKSGHDTVSWYQQALGQGPQFIFQYYEEEERQRGNFPDRFSGHQFPNYSSELNVNALLLGDSALYLCASSYTLTGQGNTEAFFGQGTRLTVV.

Comments on this clonotype: This beta chain slipped into a library made for alpha chains as a stray read, so its size is not meaningful. V is TRBV5-4 and J is TRBJ1-1; 7 bases fit TRBD1. The CDR3 is 13 amino acids. Germline CDR1 and CDR2: SGHNT and YYREEE (reference sequence). V dropped 5 bases and J dropped 4; count of bases not matched to a gene: 5. CDR3 amino acids: CASRLTGSTEAFF. DNA of the CDR3: TGTGCCAGCAGATTGACAGGGAGCACTGAAGCTTTCTTT. Full variable domain (rest looked up from reference TRBV5-4 and TRBJ1-1): ETGVTQSPTHLIKTRGQQVTLRCSSQSGHNTVSWYQQALGQGPQFIFQYYREEENGRGNFPPRFSGLQFPNYSSELNVNALELDDSALYLCASRLTGSTEAFFGQGTRLTVV.

In regard to this clonotype: A much larger clone differs by one base, so this may be a read error. No conserved phenylalanine or tryptophan ends this CDR3, so it is likely a read error. This beta chain lies outside the target of a library built for alpha chains; its clone size means little. The J gene is TRBJ2-1, the V gene TRBV6-6, with 7 bases fitting TRBD2. The CDR3 extends over 13 amino acids. V lost 3 bases to trimming and J lost 10 bases; unmatched junction nucleotides: 6. The germline V gene encodes CDR1 MNHNY and CDR2 SVGAGI (reference sequence). Here the CDR3 reads CASSYAGAGEQFS. The CDR3, as DNA: TGTGCCAGCAGTTATGCGGGAGCCGGAGAGCAGTTCTCC.

Concerning this clonotype: The library was built for alpha chains, so this beta chain is an off-target read and its size means little. The rearrangement links TRBV6-5 to TRBJ2-3; D unresolved. V gave up 8 bases and J gave up 6 bases, with 9 bases separating them. CDR3 length equals 11 residues. CDR1 MNHEY and CDR2 SVGAGI come from the germline V gene. CDR3 DNA: TGTGCCAGCTCCCTAAGGGATACGCAGTATTTT. Encoded protein: CASSLRDTQYF.

Turning to this clonotype: A library prepared for alpha chains yielded this beta chain as an off-target read; its size is of little meaning. The genes are TRBV7-9 and TRBJ2-1; no clear D gene. V lost 6 bases and J lost 4, with 16 bases in between. The length of the CDR3 is 15 residues. Germline V lookup: CDR1 SEHNR, CDR2 FQNEAQ (reference sequence). CDR3 residues: CASSNVGPIYNEQFF. In DNA form, the CDR3 reads TGTGCCAGCAGTAACGTGGGTCCAATATACAATGAGCAGTTCTTC.

As to this clonotype: Within a library made for alpha chains, this beta chain is off target, and its count is uninformative. This sequence joins TRBV10-1 and TRBJ2-7; D is unclear. Germline V gene lookup returns CDR1 WNHNN and CDR2 SYGVQD (reference sequence). Between the trimmed V and J ends, which lost 2 bases and 1 base, there was a span of 12 bases. The CDR3 extends over 15 amino acids. The CDR3 sequence is CASSEGSELSYEQYF. The CDR3 nucleotides are TGCGCCAGCAGTGAGGGCAGTGAACTATCCTACGAGCAGTACTTC.

As regards this clonotype: For a library built for alpha chains, this beta chain is a stray read; little rests on its size. V and J are TRBV7-2 and TRBJ2-5; D gene uncertain. Germline V gene data show CDR1 as SGHTA and CDR2 as FQGNSA. This CDR3 contains 13 residues. V was pared by 3 bases and J by 7 bases, with 12 bases between. The CDR3: CASSFSDGRTQYF. The DNA of the CDR3 is TGTGCCAGCAGCTTCTCGGACGGAAGGACCCAGTACTTC. The whole variable domain, filled in from reference TRBV7-2 and TRBJ2-5, reads GAGVSQSPSNKVTEKGKDVELRCDPISGHTALYWYRQSLGQGLEFLIYFQGNSAPDKSGLPSDRFSAERTGGSVSTLTIQRTQQEDSAVYLCASSFSDGRTQYFGPGTRLLVL.

Notes on this clonotype: With the library built for alpha chains, this beta chain is off target and its frequency is not meaningful. V usage is TRBV7-8 and J usage is TRBJ2-3, with 10 bases fitting TRBD2. CDR1 is SGHVS, CDR2 FQNEAQ, per germline. Trimming removed 5 bases from V and 3 bases from J; junction bases left unmatched: 11. The CDR3 totals 17 residues. The CDR3 loop reads CASSELTSGSFTDTQYF. The CDR3 coding sequence is TGTGCCAGCAGCGAACTGACTAGCGGGTCTTTTACAGATACGCAGTATTTT.

As to this clonotype: This beta chain is off target for a library built for alpha chains, so its abundance means little. The genes are TRBV5-4 and TRBJ2-5; D not certain. V lost 4 bases and J lost 1, with 11 bases in between. Germline loops: CDR1 SGHNT, CDR2 YYREEE (reference sequence). The CDR3 has 14 amino acids. DNA of the CDR3: TGTGCCAGCAGCCCGACTGCCTTCCAAGAGACCCAGTACTTC. Translated: CASSPTAFQETQYF. Combining the CDR3 with reference TRBV5-4 and TRBJ2-5 gives the whole variable domain ETGVTQSPTHLIKTRGQQVTLRCSSQSGHNTVSWYQQALGQGPQFIFQYYREEENGRGNFPPRFSGLQFPNYSSELNVNALELDDSALYLCASSPTAFQETQYFGPGTRLLVL.

For this clonotype: A library made for alpha chains picked up this beta chain off target, so its size means little. The CDR3 DNA reads as TGCAGTGCTCCCAGCGGAACCCTCTACGAGCAGTACTTC. It specifies CSAPSGTLYEQYF. The chain is built from TRBV20-1 and TRBJ2-7; possible D gene TRBD2, 5 bases. This CDR3 has 13 amino acids. Germline V gene sequence: CDR1 DFQATT, CDR2 SNEGSKA (reference sequence). The V end was cut by 5 bases, the J end by 3 bases, with 14 bases between.